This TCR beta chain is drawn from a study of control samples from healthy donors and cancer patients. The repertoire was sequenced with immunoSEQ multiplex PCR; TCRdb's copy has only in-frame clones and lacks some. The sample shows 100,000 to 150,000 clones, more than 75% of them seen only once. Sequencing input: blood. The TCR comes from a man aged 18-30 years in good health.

Here the CDR3 reads CAWSVWGQYYGYTF. The CDR3 nucleotides read TGTGCCTGGAGTGTTTGGGGACAATACTATGGCTACACCTTC. The chain is built from TRBV30 and TRBJ1-2, with D possibly TRBD1 on 6 matching bases. The CDR3 extends over 14 amino acids. V lost 0 bases and J lost 3, with 11 bases in between. The germline V gene encodes CDR1 GTSNPN and CDR2 SVGIG (reference sequence).